This T cell receptor (beta chain) appears in the sequencing data of a study of shared clonotypes between healthy human individuals. Study-level findings and limits: An anticipated effect of sequencing depth on clonotype sharing among donors was recognized. The study sampled only blood, and tissue repertoires likely differ.

The repertoire was sequenced with immunoSEQ multiplex PCR; TCRdb's copy has only in-frame clones and lacks some. The data hold around 2.5 million clones, with roughly 93% observed a single time. The length of the CDR3 is 13 residues. The ends were cut back, 4 bases at V and 3 bases at J, with 10 bases in the middle. CDR1 SGHRS and CDR2 YFSETQ come from the germline V gene. Investigators divided CD4+ cells into CD45RA+ naive and CD45RA-negative memory subsets. Worth noting for this clone: No antigen is known for it.

Specimen: naive CD4+ T cells from PBMCs. Subset noted: CD45RA+ positively selected. The V and J genes are TRBV5-1 and TRBJ2-5; D perhaps matches TRBD2 (6 bases). The clonotype comes from a man aged 18 to 29 in good health. Some clones in this sample may be carry-over from other donors' samples. CDR3: CASSDGTEETQYF. Written as DNA, the CDR3 is TGCGCCAGCAGCGACGGGACTGAAGAGACCCAGTACTTC. The whole variable domain, filled in from reference TRBV5-1 and TRBJ2-5, reads KAGVTQTPRYLIKTRGQQVTLSCSPISGHRSVSWYQQTPGQGLQFLFEYFSETQRNKGNFPGRFSGRQFSNSRSEMNVSTLELGDSALYLCASSDGTEETQYFGPGTRLLVL.